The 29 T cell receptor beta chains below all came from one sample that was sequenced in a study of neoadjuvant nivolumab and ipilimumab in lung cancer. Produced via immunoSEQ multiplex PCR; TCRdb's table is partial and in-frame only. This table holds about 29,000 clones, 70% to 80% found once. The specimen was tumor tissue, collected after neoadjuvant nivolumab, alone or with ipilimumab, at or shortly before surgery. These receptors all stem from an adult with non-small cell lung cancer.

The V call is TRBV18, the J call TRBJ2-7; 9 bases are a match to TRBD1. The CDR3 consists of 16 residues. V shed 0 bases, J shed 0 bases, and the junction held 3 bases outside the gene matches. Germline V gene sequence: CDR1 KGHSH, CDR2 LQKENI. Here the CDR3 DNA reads TGTGCCAGCTCACCACCCCCGGGACAGGGCTCCTACGAGCAGTACTTC. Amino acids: CASSPPPGQGSYEQYF.

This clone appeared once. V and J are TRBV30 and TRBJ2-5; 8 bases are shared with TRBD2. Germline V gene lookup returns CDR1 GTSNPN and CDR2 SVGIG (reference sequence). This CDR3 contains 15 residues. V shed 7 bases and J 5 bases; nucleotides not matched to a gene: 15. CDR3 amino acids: CASERGYVSGETQYF. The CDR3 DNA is TGTGCCTCGGAGCGGGGGTACGTTAGTGGGGAGACCCAGTACTTC.

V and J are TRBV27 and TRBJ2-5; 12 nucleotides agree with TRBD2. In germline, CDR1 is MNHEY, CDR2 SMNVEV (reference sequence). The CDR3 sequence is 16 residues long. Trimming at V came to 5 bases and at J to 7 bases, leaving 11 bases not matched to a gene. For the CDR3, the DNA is TGTGCCAGCAGTCCGACTAGCGGGGGCCTCATAGGGACCCAGTACTTC. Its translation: CASSPTSGGLIGTQYF.

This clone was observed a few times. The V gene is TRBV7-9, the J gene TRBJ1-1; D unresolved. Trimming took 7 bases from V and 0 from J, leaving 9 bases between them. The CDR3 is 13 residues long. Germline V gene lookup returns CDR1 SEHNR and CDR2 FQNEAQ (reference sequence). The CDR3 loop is CASTEQLNTEAFF. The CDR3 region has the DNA TGTGCCAGCACCGAGCAATTGAACACTGAAGCTTTCTTT.

The CDR3 reads CASSPYRETEAFF. The DNA of the CDR3 is TGTGCCAGCAGCCCCTACAGGGAAACTGAAGCTTTCTTT. This sequence joins TRBV11-1 and TRBJ1-1; perhaps TRBD1 as D (6 bases). CDR1 and CDR2 from the germline V gene are SGHAT and FQDESV (reference sequence). V lost 5 bases and J 5 bases, leaving 12 bases between the germline ends. The CDR3 length is 13 residues.

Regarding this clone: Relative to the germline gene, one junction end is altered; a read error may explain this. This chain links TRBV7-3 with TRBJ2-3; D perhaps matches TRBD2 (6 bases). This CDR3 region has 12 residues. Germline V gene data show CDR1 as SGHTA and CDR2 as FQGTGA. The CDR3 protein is CASSSRDSALEF. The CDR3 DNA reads TGTGCCAGCAGCTCCCGGGACTCCGCCCTTGAGTTT. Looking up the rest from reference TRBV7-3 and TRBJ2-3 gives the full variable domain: GAGVSQTPSNKVTEKGKYVELRCDPISGHTALYWYRQSLGQGPEFLIYFQGTGAADDSGLPNDRFFAVRPEGSVSTLKIQRTERGDSAVYLCASSSRDSALEFGPGTRLTVL.

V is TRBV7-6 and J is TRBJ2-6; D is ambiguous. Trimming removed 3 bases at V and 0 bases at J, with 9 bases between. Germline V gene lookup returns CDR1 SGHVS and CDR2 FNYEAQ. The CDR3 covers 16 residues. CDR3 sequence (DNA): TGTGCCAGCAGCTTGGATCAACCCTCTGGGGCCAACGTCCTGACTTTC. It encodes CASSLDQPSGANVLTF.

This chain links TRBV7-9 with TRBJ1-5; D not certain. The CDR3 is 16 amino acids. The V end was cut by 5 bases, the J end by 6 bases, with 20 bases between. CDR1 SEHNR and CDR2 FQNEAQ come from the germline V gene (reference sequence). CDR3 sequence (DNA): TGTGCCAGCAGCCCGTCAGAAACAATTGAGGGTCAGCCCCAGCATTTT. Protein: CASSPSETIEGQPQHF.

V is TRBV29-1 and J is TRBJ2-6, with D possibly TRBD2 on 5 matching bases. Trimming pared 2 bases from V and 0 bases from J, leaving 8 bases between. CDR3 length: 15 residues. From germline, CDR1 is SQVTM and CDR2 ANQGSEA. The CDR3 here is CSVETGSSGANVLTF. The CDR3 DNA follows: TGCAGCGTTGAAACGGGGAGCTCTGGGGCCAACGTCCTGACTTTC.

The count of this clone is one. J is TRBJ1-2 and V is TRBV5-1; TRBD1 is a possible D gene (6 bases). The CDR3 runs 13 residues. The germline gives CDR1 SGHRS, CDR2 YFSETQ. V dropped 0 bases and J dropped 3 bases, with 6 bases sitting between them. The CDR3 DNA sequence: TGCGCCAGCAGCTTGGACAGGGACTATGGCTACACCTTC. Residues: CASSLDRDYGYTF.

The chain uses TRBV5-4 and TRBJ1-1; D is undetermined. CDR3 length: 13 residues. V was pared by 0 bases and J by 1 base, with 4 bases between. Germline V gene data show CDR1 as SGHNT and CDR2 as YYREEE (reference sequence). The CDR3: CASSLGPNTEAFF. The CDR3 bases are TGTGCCAGCAGCTTGGGTCCGAACACTGAAGCTTTCTTT.

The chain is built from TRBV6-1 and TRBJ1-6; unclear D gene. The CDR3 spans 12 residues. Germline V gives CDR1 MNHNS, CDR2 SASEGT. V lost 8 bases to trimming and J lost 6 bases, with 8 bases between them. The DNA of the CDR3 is TGTGCCAGCGGGCGGGGTAATTCACCCCTCCACTTT. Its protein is CASGRGNSPLHF.

The CDR3 DNA sequence: TGCAGCGTTGAAGATGTAGGCAGGGTCGGACCTTATGGCTACACCTTC. Protein sequence: CSVEDVGRVGPYGYTF. The rearrangement uses TRBV29-1 and TRBJ1-2; maybe TRBD1 (5 bases). Per germline, CDR1 SQVTM and CDR2 ANQGSEA. The CDR3 spans 16 residues. The V end was cut by 0 bases, the J end by 5 bases, with 19 bases between.

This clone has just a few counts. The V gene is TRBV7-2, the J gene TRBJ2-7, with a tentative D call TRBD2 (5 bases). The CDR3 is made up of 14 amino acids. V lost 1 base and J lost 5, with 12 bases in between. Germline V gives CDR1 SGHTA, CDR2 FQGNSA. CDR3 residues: CASSLVEGTNEQYF. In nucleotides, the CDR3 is TGTGCCAGCAGCTTAGTCGAGGGAACCAACGAGCAGTACTTC.

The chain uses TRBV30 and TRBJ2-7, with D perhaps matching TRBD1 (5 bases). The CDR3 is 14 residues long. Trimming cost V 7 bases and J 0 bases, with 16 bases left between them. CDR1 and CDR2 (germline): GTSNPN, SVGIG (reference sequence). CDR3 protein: CASLGVSSSYEQYF. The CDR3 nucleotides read TGTGCCTCTTTAGGGGTCTCCAGCTCCTACGAGCAGTACTTC.

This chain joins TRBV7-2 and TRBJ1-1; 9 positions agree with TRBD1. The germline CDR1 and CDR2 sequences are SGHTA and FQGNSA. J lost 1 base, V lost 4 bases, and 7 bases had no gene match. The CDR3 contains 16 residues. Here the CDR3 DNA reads TGTGCCAGCAGCTCTCCCCTACAGGGGGCGAACACTGAAGCTTTCTTT. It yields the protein CASSSPLQGANTEAFF.

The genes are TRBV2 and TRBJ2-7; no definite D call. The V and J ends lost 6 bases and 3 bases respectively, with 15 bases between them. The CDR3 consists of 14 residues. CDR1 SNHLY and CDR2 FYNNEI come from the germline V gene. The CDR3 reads CASRWGITIYEQYF. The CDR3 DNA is TGTGCCAGCAGATGGGGAATTACGATCTACGAGCAGTACTTC.

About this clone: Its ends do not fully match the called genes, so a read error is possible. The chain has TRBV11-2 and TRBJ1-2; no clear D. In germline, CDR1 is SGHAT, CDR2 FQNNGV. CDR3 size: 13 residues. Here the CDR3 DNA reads TGTGCCAGCAGCTTAACCGGTTTTTATGGCTACACTTTC. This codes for CASSLTGFYGYTF.

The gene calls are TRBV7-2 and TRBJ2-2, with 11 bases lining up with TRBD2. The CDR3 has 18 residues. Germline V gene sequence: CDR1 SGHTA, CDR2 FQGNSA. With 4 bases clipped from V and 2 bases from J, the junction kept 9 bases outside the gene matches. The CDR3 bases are TGTGCCAGCAGCTCCAGCCCGCTAGCGGGGGGTAACACCGGGGAGCTGTTTTTT. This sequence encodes CASSSSPLAGGNTGELFF.

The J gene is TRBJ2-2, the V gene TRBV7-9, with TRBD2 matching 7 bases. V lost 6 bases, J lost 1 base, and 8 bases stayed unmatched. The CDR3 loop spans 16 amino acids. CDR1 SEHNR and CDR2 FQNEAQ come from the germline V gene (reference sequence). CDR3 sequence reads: CASSTPWGGNTGELFF. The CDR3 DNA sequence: TGTGCCAGCAGTACTCCTTGGGGGGGGAACACCGGGGAGCTGTTTTTT.

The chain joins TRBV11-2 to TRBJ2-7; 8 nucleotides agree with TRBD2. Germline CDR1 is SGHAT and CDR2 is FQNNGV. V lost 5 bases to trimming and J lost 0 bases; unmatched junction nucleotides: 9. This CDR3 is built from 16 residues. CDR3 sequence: CASSLERGSYSYEQYF. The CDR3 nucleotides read TGTGCCAGCAGCCTGGAGCGGGGGTCCTACTCCTACGAGCAGTACTTC.

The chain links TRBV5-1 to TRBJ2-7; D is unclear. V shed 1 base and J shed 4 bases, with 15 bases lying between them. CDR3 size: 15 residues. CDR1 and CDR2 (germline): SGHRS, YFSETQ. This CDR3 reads CASSLLQPGWYEQYF. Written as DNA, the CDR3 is TGCGCCAGCAGCTTGCTACAACCCGGGTGGTACGAGCAGTACTTC.

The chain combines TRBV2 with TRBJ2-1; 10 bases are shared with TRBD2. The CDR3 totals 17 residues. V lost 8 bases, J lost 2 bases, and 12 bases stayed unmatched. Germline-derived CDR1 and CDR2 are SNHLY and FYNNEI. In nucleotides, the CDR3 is TGTGCCAGCCAGACCGATTCTAGCGGGGGAACCTACAATGAGCAGTTCTTC. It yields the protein CASQTDSSGGTYNEQFF.

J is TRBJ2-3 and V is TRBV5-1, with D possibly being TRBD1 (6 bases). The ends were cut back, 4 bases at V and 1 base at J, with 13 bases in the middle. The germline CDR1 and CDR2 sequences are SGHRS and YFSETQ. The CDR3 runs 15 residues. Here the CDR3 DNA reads TGCGCCAGCAGCCTCAGGGGTTTGGGCACAGATACGCAGTATTTT. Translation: CASSLRGLGTDTQYF.

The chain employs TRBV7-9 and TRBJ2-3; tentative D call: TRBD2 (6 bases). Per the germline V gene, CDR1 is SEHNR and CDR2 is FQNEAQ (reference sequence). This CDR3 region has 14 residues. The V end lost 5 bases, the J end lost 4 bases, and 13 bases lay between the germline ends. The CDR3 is CASSLGGFPDTQYF. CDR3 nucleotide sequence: TGTGCCAGCAGCCTAGGAGGGTTCCCAGATACGCAGTATTTT.

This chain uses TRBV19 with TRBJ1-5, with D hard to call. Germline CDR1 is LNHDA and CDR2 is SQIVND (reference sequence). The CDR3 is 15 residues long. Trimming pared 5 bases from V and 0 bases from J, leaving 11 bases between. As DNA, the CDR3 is TGTGCCAGTAGTCGTGGAGGATTTAGCAATCAGCCCCAGCATTTT. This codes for CASSRGGFSNQPQHF.

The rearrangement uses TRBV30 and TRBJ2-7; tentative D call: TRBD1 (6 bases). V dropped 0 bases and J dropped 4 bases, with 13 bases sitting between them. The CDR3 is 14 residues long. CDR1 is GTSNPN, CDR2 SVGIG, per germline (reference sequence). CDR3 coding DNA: TGTGCCTGGAGTGTCGGCAGGGGTGGGTACGAGCAGTACTTC. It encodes CAWSVGRGGYEQYF.

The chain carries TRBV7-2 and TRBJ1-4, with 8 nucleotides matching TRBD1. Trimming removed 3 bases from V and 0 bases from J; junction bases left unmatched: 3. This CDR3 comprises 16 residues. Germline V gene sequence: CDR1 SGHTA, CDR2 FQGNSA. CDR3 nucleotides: TGTGCCAGCAGCTTGGGACAGGTTGCAACTAATGAAAAACTGTTTTTT. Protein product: CASSLGQVATNEKLFF.

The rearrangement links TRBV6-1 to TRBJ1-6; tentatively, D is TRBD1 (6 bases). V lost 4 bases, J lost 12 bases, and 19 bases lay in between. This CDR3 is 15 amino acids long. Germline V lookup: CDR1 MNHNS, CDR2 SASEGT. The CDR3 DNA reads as TGTGCCAGCAGTGTGCACGGCGCAGGGGCTGGACCCCTCCACTTT. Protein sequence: CASSVHGAGAGPLHF.